The 30 T cell receptor beta chains below all came from one sample that was sequenced in a study of T-cell memory formation after mild COVID-19. MiXCR was run by TCRdb on the 5' RACE reads, yielding one entry per CDR3 protein. The table lists 210,000 or so distinct CDR3 sequences, around 20% of them singletons. Sequenced material: PBMCs or a T cell subset sorted from them (not recorded which). The receptor source for this set is an adult woman who had mild COVID-19 (a few samples of this study predate the infection). Cell type and time point are not known.

The chain employs TRBV7-3 and TRBJ2-1; D is unclear. This CDR3 has 11 residues. From germline, CDR1 is SGHTA and CDR2 FQGTGA. With 8 bases removed from V and 10 bases from J, the gap between germline ends came to 12 bases. The DNA for the CDR3 is TGTGCCAGCGGAGCCGCGAGAGAGCAGTTCTTC. Translating it yields CASGAAREQFF.

The CDR3 sequence is CATSRDRGEYGYTF. The CDR3 DNA sequence: TGTGCCACCAGCAGAGACAGGGGAGAATATGGCTACACCTTC. The gene calls are TRBV15 and TRBJ1-2; weak D call: TRBD1 (6 bases). Germline CDR1 LNHNV, CDR2 YYDKDF (reference sequence). V was cut by 0 bases and J by 5 bases, with 10 bases left in between. The CDR3 has 14 amino acids. Looking up the rest from reference TRBV15 and TRBJ1-2 gives the full variable domain: DAMVIQNPRYQVTQFGKPVTLSCSQTLNHNVMYWYQQKSSQAPKLLFHYYDKDFNNEADTPDNFQSRRPNTSFCFLDIRSPGLGDTAMYLCATSRDRGEYGYTFGSGTRLTVV.

In this sample, this clonotype turned up a few times. The gene calls are TRBV7-7 and TRBJ1-3; D is unclear. Looked up from germline, CDR1 is SSHAT and CDR2 is FNYEAQ (reference sequence). V gave up 1 base and J gave up 3 bases, with 10 bases separating them. The CDR3 loop spans 15 amino acids. CDR3 in amino acids: CASSLGTSGGNTIYF. The CDR3, as DNA: TGTGCCAGCAGCTTAGGGACCTCCGGTGGAAACACCATATATTTT.

This clonotype appeared a few times. J is TRBJ2-7 and V is TRBV19; D could derive from TRBD1 or TRBD2 (6 bases each). The CDR3 length is 12 residues. V was trimmed by 9 bases and J by 2 bases, leaving 11 bases between them. Germline CDR1 reads LNHDA; CDR2 reads SQIVND (reference sequence). Here the CDR3 reads CARQGGTYEQYF. For the CDR3, the DNA is TGTGCCAGACAGGGAGGAACCTACGAGCAGTACTTC.

The chain has TRBV20-1 and TRBJ2-7, with 8 bases lining up with TRBD2. CDR1 is DFQATT, CDR2 SNEGSKA, per germline (reference sequence). The CDR3 covers 13 residues. The V and J ends lost 6 bases and 5 bases, in that order; junction bases with no gene match: 9. DNA for the CDR3: TGCAGTGCGGCTAGCGGGCTAGAGAACGAGCAGTACTTC. It specifies CSAASGLENEQYF.

The rearrangement uses TRBV20-1 and TRBJ2-3, with TRBD2 identical over 10 bases. Trimming took 5 bases from V and 2 from J; bases not matched to a gene: 10. There are 16 residues in the CDR3. Germline V lookup: CDR1 DFQATT, CDR2 SNEGSKA (reference sequence). As DNA, the CDR3 is TGCAGTGCTCTCTATTGGACTAGCGGTCCCACAGATACGCAGTATTTT. Protein: CSALYWTSGPTDTQYF.

The chain joins TRBV21-1 to TRBJ1-1; the D call in the table, TRBD1, was not verified against the DNA. TRBV21-1 is given as a pseudogene. CDR3 length: 17 residues. CDR3 bases: TGTGCCAGCAGCAGGAAACTTAGGACAGCGTGGAACACTGAAGCTTTCTTT. The encoded protein is CASSRKLRTAWNTEAFF.

The genes are TRBV7-8 and TRBJ2-7; D gene uncertain. The CDR3 consists of 13 residues. V was clipped by 6 bases and J by 6 bases, with 15 bases between them. Per the germline V gene, CDR1 is SGHVS and CDR2 is FQNEAQ. CDR3 amino acids: CASRPEQFGEQYF. CDR3 coding DNA: TGTGCCAGCAGACCCGAGCAATTCGGCGAGCAGTACTTC.

This clonotype has more than one count but fewer than ten. The chain links TRBV12-3 or TRBV12-4 to TRBJ2-3, with 12 bases identical to TRBD2. V was pared by 4 bases and J by 8 bases, with 13 bases of the junction left unmatched. The CDR3 has 17 residues. The chain's CDR3 is CASSSLPGLAGPGTQYF. CDR3 sequence (DNA): TGTGCCAGCAGTTCCCTCCCCGGACTAGCGGGGCCAGGTACGCAGTATTTT.

This clonotype was recorded a few times. The chain couples TRBV10-3 to TRBJ2-7; TRBD1 matches at 11 bases. The CDR3 sequence is 14 residues long. V lost 6 bases and J lost 3; bases outside the gene matches: 4. Germline-derived CDR1 and CDR2 are ENHRY and SYGVKD. CDR3 sequence: CAIRWDRGGYEQYF. The CDR3 DNA reads TGTGCCATCAGATGGGACAGGGGGGGCTACGAGCAGTACTTC.

This clonotype was detected a few times. This rearrangement joins TRBV12-3 or TRBV12-4 to TRBJ2-7; D perhaps matches TRBD2 (6 bases). V lost 2 bases to trimming and J lost 1 base, with 12 bases between them. CDR3 length: 15 residues. The CDR3 loop is CASSLSRGSSYEQYF. The CDR3 region has the DNA TGTGCCAGCAGTTTATCCCGGGGGAGTTCCTACGAGCAGTACTTC.

This clonotype was counted a few times. The chain is built from TRBV20-1 and TRBJ1-4; the D is unclear. The CDR3 length is 15 residues. The germline CDR1 and CDR2 sequences are DFQATT and SNEGSKA (reference sequence). Between the trimmed V and J ends, which lost 0 bases and 5 bases, there was a span of 13 bases. DNA for the CDR3: TGCAGTGCTAGAGATCGGGCGGCGTCCAATGAAAAACTGTTTTTT. It specifies CSARDRAASNEKLFF.

CDR3 protein: CASSLADGNWSPLHF. The CDR3 DNA follows: TGTGCCAGCAGTTTAGCCGACGGGAATTGGTCACCCCTCCACTTT. J is TRBJ1-6 and V is TRBV27, with D uncertain. V was clipped by 2 bases and J by 10 bases, with 15 bases between them. The CDR3 loop spans 15 amino acids. Per the germline V gene, CDR1 is MNHEY and CDR2 is SMNVEV (reference sequence).

This clonotype has only a few counts. V is TRBV5-1 and J is TRBJ1-4; D may be TRBD1 (6 bases). This CDR3 is built from 14 residues. V gave up 4 bases and J gave up 4 bases, with 11 bases separating them. CDR1 and CDR2 from the germline V gene are SGHRS and YFSETQ. The CDR3 protein is CASSPDSNNEKLFF. CDR3 in DNA: TGCGCCAGCAGCCCGGACAGCAATAATGAAAAACTGTTTTTT.

The rearrangement joins TRBV4-3 to TRBJ2-1; D remains unclear. The V end was cut by 2 bases, the J end by 3 bases, with 8 bases between. Looked up from germline, CDR1 is LGHNA and CDR2 is YSLEER. The CDR3 totals 14 residues. CDR3 residues: CASSQLTIYNEQFF. CDR3 DNA: TGCGCCAGCAGCCAACTTACTATCTACAATGAGCAGTTCTTC.

The V gene is TRBV12-3 or TRBV12-4, the J gene TRBJ1-1, with a weak D call TRBD1 (6 bases). Trimming cost V 7 bases and J 0 bases, with 15 bases left between them. The CDR3 has 15 amino acids. The DNA of the CDR3 is TGTGCCAGCAATAGAGGACAGTACATGAACACTGAAGCTTTCTTT. Residues: CASNRGQYMNTEAFF.

This clonotype came up a few times. V and J are TRBV6-5 and TRBJ2-2; a weak D match, TRBD2 (5 bases). Trimming removed 3 bases at V and 12 bases at J, with 14 bases between. CDR1 is MNHEY, CDR2 SVGAGI, per germline. There are 13 residues in the CDR3. This chain's CDR3 is CASSYLLPGKLFF. CDR3 DNA sequence: TGTGCCAGCAGTTATTTATTACCGGGGAAGCTGTTTTTT.

A few counts support this clonotype. V and J are TRBV20-1 and TRBJ2-1; TRBD2 agrees at 10 bases. Germline lookup yields CDR1 DFQATT and CDR2 SNEGSKA (reference sequence). V lost 6 bases to trimming and J lost 15 bases; unmatched junction nucleotides: 26. The CDR3 covers 17 residues. CDR3 sequence: CSASPPRTSGRVNRRFF. DNA of the CDR3: TGCAGTGCCTCCCCCCCCAGGACTAGCGGTCGGGTCAATAGGCGGTTCTTC.

This clonotype was found a few times. The chain is built from TRBV15 and TRBJ2-1, with TRBD2 matching over 7 bases. There are 19 residues in the CDR3. The germline gives CDR1 LNHNV, CDR2 YYDKDF (reference sequence). V was clipped by 3 bases and J by 0 bases; unmatched bases: 14. The CDR3 DNA reads TGTGCCACCAGCAGGGACCCCGGTGCGGGGGTACCCTCCTACAATGAGCAGTTCTTC. Amino acids: CATSRDPGAGVPSYNEQFF.

This clonotype was detected a few times. The V and J genes are TRBV20-1 and TRBJ2-1, with 12 positions matching TRBD2. After removal of 2 bases from V and 1 base from J, the junction contained 6 bases not matched to a gene. Germline CDR1 reads DFQATT; CDR2 reads SNEGSKA (reference sequence). This CDR3 is built from 17 residues. CDR3 nucleotide sequence: TGCAGTGCTAGACCCTTGACTAGCGGGAGATCCTACAATGAGCAGTTCTTC. Its translation is CSARPLTSGRSYNEQFF.

In its sample, this clonotype was seen a few times. The chain links TRBV5-4 to TRBJ2-3; TRBD2 is a possible D gene (6 bases). Germline V gene sequence: CDR1 SGHNT, CDR2 YYREEE (reference sequence). The CDR3 spans 16 residues. V dropped 4 bases and J dropped 1 base, with 16 bases sitting between them. The CDR3 DNA reads TGTGCCAGCAGCGCCCGCATGGCTAGCGGCACAGATACGCAGTATTTT. It translates to CASSARMASGTDTQYF.

In DNA, the CDR3 is TGTGCCAGCAGCTTACCGCAGGGCCCAGAGACCCAGTACTTC. Protein sequence: CASSLPQGPETQYF. The chain has TRBV7-6 and TRBJ2-5, with D possibly being TRBD1 (5 bases). The CDR3 loop spans 14 amino acids. Per the germline V gene, CDR1 is SGHVS and CDR2 is FNYEAQ. Trimming took 2 bases from V and 4 from J, leaving 11 bases between them.

This clonotype was counted between two and nine times. The genes are TRBV30 and TRBJ1-1; no reliable D call. V shed 7 bases and J shed 6 bases, with 9 bases lying between them. Germline CDR1 and CDR2: GTSNPN and SVGIG (reference sequence). The CDR3 contains 10 residues. This CDR3 is CASQRAEAFF. The CDR3 nucleotides are TGTGCCTCGCAGAGGGCTGAAGCTTTCTTT.

This clonotype was recorded many times. The chain couples TRBV6-2 or TRBV6-3 to TRBJ2-1; possible D gene TRBD2, 5 bases. V was cut by 6 bases and J by 0 bases, with 12 bases left in between. This CDR3 has 15 residues. Germline V gives CDR1 MNHEY, CDR2 SVGEGT. In DNA, the CDR3 is TGTGCCAGCAGCGGATACCGGGACTCCTACAATGAGCAGTTCTTC. This translates into CASSGYRDSYNEQFF.

V gene TRBV10-3 combines with J gene TRBJ1-5, with a tentative D call TRBD1 (6 bases). The germline gives CDR1 ENHRY, CDR2 SYGVKD. The CDR3 covers 15 residues. Trimming removed 9 bases at V and 5 bases at J, with 20 bases between. The CDR3 DNA reads TGTGCCATTCGTCCGGGGGATCAGGGGCATCAGCCCCAGCATTTT. Translated: CAIRPGDQGHQPQHF.

V and J are TRBV10-3 and TRBJ1-6; D is unresolved. The ends were cut back, 0 bases at V and 7 bases at J, with 7 bases in the middle. This CDR3 has 14 amino acids. Germline loops: CDR1 ENHRY, CDR2 SYGVKD. The CDR3 here is CAISESHINSPLHF. DNA of the CDR3: TGTGCCATCAGTGAGTCTCACATAAATTCACCCCTCCACTTT.

The table lists this clonotype with a few counts. The CDR3 region has the DNA TGTGCCAGCAGGAGGGACTATTATGGCTACACCTTC. Protein: CASRRDYYGYTF. The rearrangement uses TRBV6-6 and TRBJ1-2; weak D call: TRBD1 (5 bases). Germline assignment: CDR1 MNHNY and CDR2 SVGAGI (reference sequence). V lost 6 bases and J 5 bases, leaving 10 bases between the germline ends. There are 12 residues in the CDR3.

The genes are TRBV10-3 and TRBJ2-3, with TRBD2 identical over 7 bases. CDR1 is ENHRY and CDR2 is SYGVKD in the germline V gene. CDR3 length equals 15 residues. V was pared by 8 bases and J by 2 bases, with 10 bases of the junction left unmatched. This chain's CDR3 is CAIGRGEGTTDTQYF. As DNA, the CDR3 is TGTGCCATCGGGAGGGGAGAGGGGACCACAGATACGCAGTATTTT.

This clonotype was seen many times. The chain links TRBV6-5 to TRBJ2-3; D unresolved. Germline V lookup: CDR1 MNHEY, CDR2 SVGAGI. The CDR3 consists of 16 residues. The ends were cut back, 0 bases at V and 0 bases at J, with 10 bases in the middle. The CDR3 spells CASSYSGGTSTDTQYF. The DNA of the CDR3 is TGTGCCAGCAGTTACTCGGGCGGCACCAGCACAGATACGCAGTATTTT.

This clonotype was counted many times. This rearrangement joins TRBV5-1 to TRBJ2-7, with unresolved D. Germline V gene lookup returns CDR1 SGHRS and CDR2 YFSETQ. This CDR3 spans 14 amino acids. Trimming cost V 2 bases and J 1 base, with 10 bases left between them. CDR3 in DNA: TGCGCCAGCAGCTTTGGGTCCACTTCCTACGAGCAGTACTTC. This encodes CASSFGSTSYEQYF.